A single sample gave rise to the 3 T cell receptor beta chains below, sequenced in a study of OX40 agonist ivuxolimab in advanced cancers. The data were produced by immunoSEQ multiplex PCR, yet TCRdb's version contains in-frame clones alone and is incomplete. The sample lists tens of thousands of clones, roughly 88% occurring once. The sequenced sample was CD4+ or CD8+ T cells sorted from blood, obtained in a trial of the OX40 agonist ivuxolimab. Source of these receptors: an adult with an advanced solid tumor such as melanoma, head and neck, liver or kidney cancer.

The V gene is TRBV7-2, the J gene TRBJ2-3; 11 bases are a match to TRBD2. The germline CDR1 and CDR2 sequences are SGHTA and FQGNSA. CDR3 length: 16 residues. Unmatched junction bases numbered 7, after V lost 3 bases and J lost 5 bases. The CDR3, as DNA: TGTGCCAGCAGCTTGAGTAGCGGGGGGGCCAGAGATACGCAGTATTTT. Translated: CASSLSSGGARDTQYF.

This sequence joins TRBV7-8 and TRBJ2-4; D may be TRBD2 (6 bases). Germline loops: CDR1 SGHVS, CDR2 FQNEAQ. The CDR3 length is 13 residues. V was trimmed by 1 base and J by 7 bases, leaving 8 bases between them. The CDR3 here is CASSLDGGNIQYF. The CDR3 coding sequence is TGTGCCAGCAGCTTAGACGGGGGTAACATTCAGTACTTC.

CDR3 nucleotides: TGCGCCAGCAGCCAAGGCAATATGTACAATGAGCAGTTCTTC. This codes for CASSQGNMYNEQFF. This chain joins TRBV4-1 and TRBJ2-1, with D uncertain. From germline, CDR1 is MGHRA and CDR2 YSYEKL. V lost 1 base to trimming and J lost 4 bases, with 8 bases between them. The CDR3 extends over 14 amino acids.